A single sample gave rise to the 3 T cell receptor beta chains below, sequenced in a study of regulatory T cells in long-lasting Graves disease. The sample's time point: newly diagnosed GD, antithyroid drugs for less than 3 months. The authors made the TCR library using RNA they extracted from PBMCs. Building of the TCR beta libraries involved iRepertoire HTBI primers and Arm-PCR of CDR3 regions. TCRdb passed the multiplex PCR reads through MiXCR, listing each CDR3 protein once. Of 350,000 to 550,000 distinct CDR3 sequences listed, 15% to 20% are singletons. The sample was also linked to a second study, of T cells in Graves' hyperthyroidism and ophthalmopathy.

The starting material was peripheral blood mononuclear cells (PBMCs), obtained at new diagnosis, from a patient treated with antithyroid drugs. The source is a woman between 18 and 30 years old with Graves disease.

This clonotype has a handful of counts. The CDR3 sequence: CASSLEGTENEQFF. CDR3 coding DNA: TGTGCCAGCAGCTTAGAGGGGACGGAAAATGAGCAGTTCTTC. This chain uses TRBV7-6 with TRBJ2-1; perhaps D is TRBD1 or TRBD2 (5 bases each). The length of the CDR3 is 14 residues. The germline V gene encodes CDR1 SGHVS and CDR2 FNYEAQ. Between the trimmed V and J ends, which lost 1 base and 7 bases, there was a span of 11 bases.

This clonotype was observed a few times. The chain couples TRBV5-1 to TRBJ2-3; 8 nucleotides line up with TRBD2. J gave up 3 bases and V 1 base, and 10 bases lay outside the gene matches. Looked up from germline, CDR1 is SGHRS and CDR2 is YFSETQ. CDR3 size: 17 residues. The CDR3 is CASSLYSPLAETDTQYF. The CDR3 DNA sequence: TGCGCCAGCAGCTTGTACAGCCCACTAGCGGAGACAGATACGCAGTATTTT.

Ten or more counts support this clonotype. The chain couples TRBV6-4 to TRBJ2-3; 8 bases align to TRBD2. V shed 0 bases and J 4 bases; nucleotides not matched to a gene: 0. This CDR3 is 14 amino acids long. Germline CDR1 MRHNA, CDR2 SNTAGT. The CDR3 DNA reads as TGTGCCAGCAGTGACTCGACTAGCGCAGATACGCAGTATTTT. Translation: CASSDSTSADTQYF.